The next 12 T cell receptor beta chains were all read from a single sample in a study of CD8 T cells in Susac syndrome. Random hexamers were used to reverse transcribe the RNA input (about 0.45 to 1 ug). TCRdb re-derived calls from the immunoSEQ multiplex PCR reads in MiXCR, one entry per CDR3 protein. The sample has 400,000 or so distinct CDR3 sequences, around 83% seen once. The source material was CD8+ T cells from PBMCs. Source of these receptors: a human donor with multiple sclerosis.

The V gene is TRBV29-1, the J gene TRBJ2-5; a weak D match, TRBD1 (6 bases). Germline CDR1 reads SQVTM; CDR2 reads ANQGSEA. CDR3 size: 13 residues. V dropped 5 bases and J dropped 3 bases, with 13 bases sitting between them. In DNA form, the CDR3 reads TGCAGCGTTTGGTCACAGGGCGAAGAGACCCAGTACTTC. Translated, it gives CSVWSQGEETQYF.

The chain employs TRBV5-6 and TRBJ1-2; 10 bases match TRBD1. V was clipped by 3 bases and J by 11 bases; unmatched bases: 7. CDR1 and CDR2 from the germline V gene are SGHDT and YYEEEE. The CDR3 has 13 amino acids. CDR3 nucleotides: TGTGCCAGCAGCTCGGGACAGGGGATTGAGTACACCTTC. It encodes CASSSGQGIEYTF. The complete variable domain, with remaining parts taken from reference TRBV5-6 and TRBJ1-2, reads DAGVTQSPTHLIKTRGQQVTLRCSPKSGHDTVSWYQQALGQGPQFIFQYYEEEERQRGNFPDRFSGHQFPNYSSELNVNALLLGDSALYLCASSSGQGIEYTFGSGTRLTVV.

V gene TRBV6-2 or TRBV6-3 combines with J gene TRBJ1-5, with TRBD1 as a possible D gene (5 bases). This CDR3 comprises 14 residues. Per the germline V gene, CDR1 is MNHEY and CDR2 is SVGEGT. The germline V and J ends were trimmed by 2 bases and 7 bases, with 12 bases remaining between them. As DNA, the CDR3 is TGTGCCAGCAGTTACGGGGGGTCGGGCCAGCCCCAGCATTTT. It is translated as CASSYGGSGQPQHF.

The J gene is TRBJ2-7, the V gene TRBV12-5; no firm D call. Trimming removed 1 base at V and 6 bases at J, with 7 bases between. Germline V gives CDR1 LGHNT, CDR2 FRNRAP. This CDR3 contains 12 residues. Written as DNA, the CDR3 is TGTGCTAGTGGTTTGGAGGGCCGCGAGCAGTACTTC. This codes for CASGLEGREQYF.

The rearrangement joins TRBV27 to TRBJ2-7, with 7 bases matching TRBD1. The CDR3 contains 15 residues. Looked up from germline, CDR1 is MNHEY and CDR2 is SMNVEV (reference sequence). The V and J ends lost 6 bases and 0 bases, in that order; junction bases with no gene match: 8. The CDR3 bases are TGTGCCAGCAGGGCAATGACAGGGCCCTCCTACGAGCAGTACTTC. Protein: CASRAMTGPSYEQYF.

The table lists this clonotype with a few counts. This chain connects TRBV19 to TRBJ2-7; 11 positions agree with TRBD1. CDR1 is LNHDA, CDR2 SQIVND, per germline (reference sequence). This CDR3 region has 15 residues. Trimming removed 5 bases from V and 6 bases from J; junction bases left unmatched: 9. CDR3 protein: CASSPGTGGLGEQYF. The CDR3 DNA reads as TGTGCCAGTAGTCCAGGGACAGGGGGATTGGGCGAGCAGTACTTC.

The chain joins TRBV28 to TRBJ2-7; D ambiguous. The germline V and J ends were trimmed by 4 bases and 3 bases, with 13 bases remaining between them. In germline, CDR1 is MDHEN, CDR2 SYDVKM. This CDR3 spans 14 amino acids. CDR3 bases: TGTGCCAGCAGTTCTGCTTCGGTTCACTACGAGCAGTACTTC. It specifies CASSSASVHYEQYF.

The chain carries TRBV6-5 and TRBJ1-3; no reliable D call. CDR1 is MNHEY and CDR2 is SVGAGI in the germline V gene. The CDR3 is made up of 15 amino acids. The V and J ends lost 2 bases and 0 bases respectively, with 8 bases between them. CDR3 sequence: CASSYRNFSGNTIYF. The DNA of the CDR3 is TGTGCCAGCAGTTACAGGAATTTCTCTGGAAACACCATATATTTT.

The V call is TRBV10-3, the J call TRBJ1-6; D is unclear. The germline gives CDR1 ENHRY, CDR2 SYGVKD. Trimming pared 3 bases from V and 10 bases from J, leaving 10 bases between. This CDR3 comprises 13 residues. For the CDR3, the DNA is TGTGCCATCAGTGATATAGGCGTATCACCCCTCCACTTT. It encodes CAISDIGVSPLHF.

There are a few counts of this clonotype. The chain combines TRBV12-3 or TRBV12-4 with TRBJ2-1; 7 nucleotides match TRBD2. The CDR3 has 16 amino acids. J was trimmed by 2 bases and V by 2 bases; bases with no gene match: 6. The CDR3 protein is CASSLRGGVPYNEQFF. The CDR3 region has the DNA TGTGCCAGCAGTTTAAGGGGAGGGGTCCCCTACAATGAGCAGTTCTTC.

This chain connects TRBV20-1 to TRBJ2-7; D possibly matches TRBD1 or TRBD2 (5 bases each). V was pared by 3 bases and J by 2 bases, with 11 bases between. The CDR3 totals 13 residues. Germline values: CDR1 DFQATT, CDR2 SNEGSKA (reference sequence). The CDR3 here is CSARGTLTYEQYF. CDR3 sequence (DNA): TGCAGTGCTAGGGGGACCCTTACCTACGAGCAGTACTTC.

The rearrangement links TRBV5-6 to TRBJ2-4, with no clear D. The V end lost 2 bases, the J end lost 3 bases, and 9 bases lay between the germline ends. The CDR3 covers 14 residues. CDR1 is SGHDT, CDR2 YYEEEE, per germline. CDR3: CASSFMDYKNIQYF. CDR3 sequence (DNA): TGTGCCAGCAGCTTCATGGATTACAAAAACATTCAGTACTTC. The full variable domain, completed using reference TRBV5-6 and TRBJ2-4, is DAGVTQSPTHLIKTRGQQVTLRCSPKSGHDTVSWYQQALGQGPQFIFQYYEEEERQRGNFPDRFSGHQFPNYSSELNVNALLLGDSALYLCASSFMDYKNIQYFGAGTRLSVL.